This T cell receptor beta chain was captured in a study of tumor-infiltrating lymphocytes in primary liver carcinoma. Overall study context: The patients included men and women who were aged 30 to 69 years.

The roughly 20-31 mg bulk tissue piece was not sorted before simultaneous RNA and DNA extraction. The CDR3 is 14 amino acids. Germline V gives CDR1 GTSNPN, CDR2 SVGIG (reference sequence). The V segment lost 2 bases and the J segment 4 bases; nucleotides outside the gene matches: 3. Total RNA (around 500 ng) served as template for TCR beta cDNA synthesis primed by a constant-region primer. Library construction for TCR beta comprised three nested multiplex PCR rounds performed with slightly modified ARM-PCR. TRBV1-TRBV30 forward and Cbeta reverse primers drove the first two roughly 10-cycle rounds. TCRdb passed the multiplex PCR reads through MiXCR, listing each CDR3 protein once. The table includes some 120,000 distinct CDR3 sequences, 55% to 75% detected once. Whole-study results and caveats: All five tumor regions shared only about 7-25% of top clones. Tumor specimens were characterized by a significantly higher top-250-clone fraction than blood (p = 0.039).

This clonotype was observed many times. Its antigen is undetermined. The origin of this receptor is a woman between 55 and 75 years old with primary liver carcinoma and hepatitis B virus infection. Sequences were obtained from liver tumor tissue from sampling region 3. Subset denoted: tumor region T3, left-lateral pole. This chain joins TRBV30 and TRBJ2-3; TRBD2 matches at 10 bases. The CDR3 here is CAWSKGLASDTQYF. Written as DNA, the CDR3 is TGTGCCTGGAGTAAGGGACTAGCGTCAGATACGCAGTATTTT.